This T cell receptor (beta chain) was identified during a study of shared clonotypes between healthy human individuals. Findings and caveats of the study: As a rule, naive subsets had a larger estimated richness than memory subsets.

This CDR3 spans 15 amino acids. The germline V gene encodes CDR1 SGHAT and CDR2 FQDESV (reference sequence). With 2 bases removed from V and 7 bases from J, the gap between germline ends came to 17 bases. TCRdb's table, derived via immunoSEQ multiplex PCR, lists solely in-frame clones and lacks some. The table has hundreds of thousands of clones, 73% seen once. As regards this clone: What it recognizes is unknown.

Nashville, Tennessee was home to all donors, who were Caucasian adults. The chain is built from TRBV11-1 and TRBJ2-5, with D hard to call. Source material: memory CD4+ T cells sorted from blood. Regarding subset: CD45RA-negative fraction. This TCR came from a woman in her twenties or thirties in good health. The CDR3 loop is CASSLLSTGLGTQYF. CDR3 bases: TGTGCCAGCAGCTTACTCTCGACCGGCCTTGGGACCCAGTACTTC.